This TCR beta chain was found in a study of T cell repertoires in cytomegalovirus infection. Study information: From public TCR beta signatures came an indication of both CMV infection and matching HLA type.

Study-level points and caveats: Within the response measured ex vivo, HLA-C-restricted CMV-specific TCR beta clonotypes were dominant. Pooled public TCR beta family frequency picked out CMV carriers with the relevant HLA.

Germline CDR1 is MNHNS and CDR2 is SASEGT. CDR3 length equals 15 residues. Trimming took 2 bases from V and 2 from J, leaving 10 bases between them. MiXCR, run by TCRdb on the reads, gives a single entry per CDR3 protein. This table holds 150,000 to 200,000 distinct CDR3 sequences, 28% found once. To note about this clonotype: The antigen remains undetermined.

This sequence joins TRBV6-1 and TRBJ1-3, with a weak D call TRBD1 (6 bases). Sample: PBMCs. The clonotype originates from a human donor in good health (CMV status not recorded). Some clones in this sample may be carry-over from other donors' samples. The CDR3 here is CASSEIQGTGNTIYF. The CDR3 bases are TGTGCCAGCAGTGAAATACAGGGAACTGGAAACACCATATATTTT.